These 8 T cell receptor beta chains were sequenced from one sample in a study of cytomegalovirus exposure and HLA in healthy donors. A multiplex PCR was run with 60 Vbeta primers and 13 Jbeta primers. Generated by immunoSEQ multiplex PCR, the TCRdb table keeps only in-frame clones and is missing some. The table includes about 110,000 clones, roughly 80% detected once. Sequencing used PBMCs. These TCRs come from a woman aged 30 to 39 in good health and CMV-seropositive.

The rearrangement links TRBV4-2 to TRBJ1-5, with TRBD1 as a possible D gene (5 bases). CDR1 and CDR2 from the germline V gene are LGHNA and YNFKEQ. V shed 0 bases and J shed 6 bases, with 6 bases lying between them. This CDR3 has 13 amino acids. The CDR3 loop reads CASSQDTGQPQHF. CDR3 DNA sequence: TGTGCCAGCAGCCAAGACACAGGTCAGCCCCAGCATTTT.

The gene calls are TRBV5-1 and TRBJ2-1, with 7 bases aligning to TRBD1. This CDR3 contains 13 residues. CDR1 and CDR2 from the germline V gene are SGHRS and YFSETQ. V was pared by 0 bases and J by 10 bases, with 4 bases of the junction left unmatched. CDR3 coding DNA: TGCGCCAGCAGCTTGGACAGGGGCTGGGAGCAGTTCTTC. Its protein product is CASSLDRGWEQFF.

The chain is built from TRBV19 and TRBJ2-2, with 10 bases lining up with TRBD2. The J segment lost 6 bases and the V segment lost 1 base, leaving 11 bases of the junction unmatched. Looked up from germline, CDR1 is LNHDA and CDR2 is SQIVND (reference sequence). The CDR3 extends over 18 amino acids. The CDR3 bases are TGTGCCAGTAGTATAGCATCCCAAAGAGCGGGAGGGCCCGGGGAGCTGTTTTTT. Its translation is CASSIASQRAGGPGELFF.

The V and J genes are TRBV7-9 and TRBJ2-7; no reliable D call. V dropped 5 bases and J dropped 6 bases, with 8 bases sitting between them. The CDR3 has 11 residues. From germline, CDR1 is SEHNR and CDR2 FQNEAQ (reference sequence). In nucleotides, the CDR3 is TGTGCCAGCAGCACAAATTTCGAGCAGTACTTC. Protein product: CASSTNFEQYF.

Only a few counts were recorded for this clone. The CDR3 region is CASSWSGEGQPQHF. The CDR3 bases are TGCGCCAGCAGCTGGTCGGGGGAAGGCCAGCCCCAGCATTTT. The chain uses TRBV5-1 and TRBJ1-5; possible D gene TRBD1, 5 bases. CDR3 length: 14 residues. The germline CDR1 and CDR2 sequences are SGHRS and YFSETQ. The ends were cut back, 3 bases at V and 7 bases at J, with 14 bases in the middle.

J is TRBJ1-2 and V is TRBV2; TRBD1 matches 9 bases. From germline, CDR1 is SNHLY and CDR2 FYNNEI. The CDR3 sequence is 13 residues long. V was pared by 4 bases and J by 7 bases, with 4 bases of the junction left unmatched. The CDR3 sequence is CASSGTGEVGYTF. The CDR3 bases are TGTGCCAGCAGTGGGACAGGGGAGGTTGGCTACACCTTC.

This clone was observed a handful of times. The rearrangement links TRBV29-1 to TRBJ2-5, with TRBD2 matching 8 bases. V lost 7 bases to trimming and J lost 1 base; unmatched junction nucleotides: 5. The CDR3 has 13 residues. Germline lookup yields CDR1 SQVTM and CDR2 ANQGSEA. The CDR3 DNA reads as TGCAGCGGAGCGGGGGCCTCCCAAGAGACCCAGTACTTC. This gives the protein CSGAGASQETQYF. Using reference TRBV29-1 and TRBJ2-5 for the parts outside the CDR3, the full variable domain is SAVISQKPSRDICQRGTSLTIQCQVDSQVTMMFWYRQQPGQSLTLIATANQGSEATYESGFVIDKFPISRPNLTFSTLTVSNMSPEDSSIYLCSGAGASQETQYFGPGTRLLVL.

The chain carries TRBV9 and TRBJ1-3; D is possibly TRBD1 (5 bases). The germline CDR1 and CDR2 sequences are SGDLS and YYNGEE. V was clipped by 6 bases and J by 0 bases, with 16 bases between them. This CDR3 comprises 16 residues. As DNA, the CDR3 is TGTGCCAGCACCGGACAAAGCACCACCTCTGGAAACACCATATATTTT. It specifies CASTGQSTTSGNTIYF. Together with reference TRBV9 and TRBJ1-3, the CDR3 gives the full variable domain: DSGVTQTPKHLITATGQRVTLRCSPRSGDLSVYWYQQSLDQGLQFLIQYYNGEERAKGNILERFSAQQFPDLHSELNLSSLELGDSALYFCASTGQSTTSGNTIYFGEGSWLTVV.